These 22 T cell receptor beta chains originate from one sample sequenced in a study of blood T cells in healthy people across ages. Using a J-beta primer mix together with a sample-barcoded 5' primer, a second PCR was run for about 7 to 12 cycles. TCRdb recomputed calls from the 5' RACE reads with MiXCR, one row per CDR3 protein. The sample yields about a million distinct CDR3 sequences, about 53% seen once. The sequenced sample consisted of blood. These receptors all stem from a woman aged 55-69 years in good health.

This clonotype was recorded only once. This chain links TRBV7-2 with TRBJ2-5; TRBD1 matches at 7 bases. V was clipped by 5 bases and J by 11 bases; unmatched bases: 17. This CDR3 has 15 residues. The germline CDR1 and CDR2 sequences are SGHTA and FQGNSA. The CDR3 sequence: CASSGRDSAVDEQYF. DNA for the CDR3: TGTGCCAGCAGCGGCCGGGACAGTGCTGTCGATGAGCAGTACTTC.

This clonotype showed up just once. This chain links TRBV6-1 with TRBJ2-7; 7 bases are shared with TRBD1. This CDR3 spans 13 amino acids. V trimming: 10 bases; J trimming: 1 base; junction bases outside the gene matches: 7. Per germline, CDR1 MNHNS and CDR2 SASEGT. The CDR3 protein is CANRSTGSYEQYF. The CDR3 DNA sequence: TGTGCCAACAGGTCGACAGGGTCCTACGAGCAGTACTTC.

J is TRBJ2-3 and V is TRBV7-3, with TRBD2 as a possible D gene (5 bases). The CDR3 contains 15 residues. CDR1 and CDR2 from the germline V gene are SGHTA and FQGTGA. V was cut by 5 bases and J by 6 bases, with 18 bases left in between. In nucleotides, the CDR3 is TGTGCCAGCAGCGCCCCGGAGGCAGCGGAGGATACGCAGTATTTT. Residues: CASSAPEAAEDTQYF.

The chain combines TRBV6-6 with TRBJ2-3, with 9 bases that match TRBD1. The CDR3 extends over 15 amino acids. V trimming: 6 bases; J trimming: 8 bases; junction bases outside the gene matches: 12. The germline gives CDR1 MNHNY, CDR2 SVGAGI (reference sequence). The CDR3 nucleotides are TGTGCCAGCAGCGATGGGACAGGGTCACGGCCTACGCAGTATTTT. Protein product: CASSDGTGSRPTQYF.

This chain joins TRBV27 and TRBJ2-1; D remains ambiguous. This CDR3 is built from 11 residues. The germline gives CDR1 MNHEY, CDR2 SMNVEV (reference sequence). The ends were cut back, 5 bases at V and 8 bases at J, with 7 bases in the middle. The CDR3 DNA is TGTGCCAGCAGTATCGGGCATGAGCAGTTCTTC. This gives the protein CASSIGHEQFF.

The chain combines TRBV15 with TRBJ2-5, with 7 nucleotides matching TRBD2. This CDR3 spans 15 amino acids. Germline V CDR1 and CDR2: LNHNV, YYDKDF (reference sequence). The V gene end was trimmed by 1 base and the J gene end by 1 base; junction bases not matched to a gene: 3. The CDR3 here is CATSRVGGGQETQYF. As DNA, the CDR3 is TGTGCCACCAGCAGAGTAGGCGGGGGCCAAGAGACCCAGTACTTC.

This clonotype has more than one count but fewer than ten. This chain uses TRBV4-1 with TRBJ1-5; TRBD1 matches at 7 bases. Per germline, CDR1 MGHRA and CDR2 YSYEKL. Trimming took 1 base from V and 4 from J; bases not matched to a gene: 4. CDR3 size: 15 residues. In nucleotides, the CDR3 is TGCGCCAGCAGCCAAGGACAGGGTGGAAATCAGCCCCAGCATTTT. Its protein is CASSQGQGGNQPQHF.

The chain links TRBV7-9 to TRBJ2-5, with 11 nucleotides matching TRBD1. With V trimmed by 2 bases and J by 5 bases, 10 bases remained unmatched. Per the germline V gene, CDR1 is SEHNR and CDR2 is FQNEAQ (reference sequence). This CDR3 has 17 residues. The CDR3 here is CASSLPRTGGVGETQYF. CDR3 bases: TGTGCCAGCAGCTTACCTCGGACAGGGGGCGTTGGGGAGACCCAGTACTTC.

The J gene is TRBJ1-6, the V gene TRBV12-3 or TRBV12-4; a weak D match, TRBD1 (6 bases). The CDR3 has 14 residues. Trimming left V 5 bases short and J 10 bases short, with 15 bases between. The CDR3: CASSRDMGDSPLHF. The CDR3 DNA is TGTGCCAGCAGTCGGGACATGGGGGACTCACCCCTCCACTTT.

The chain combines TRBV5-1 with TRBJ2-7, with 9 bases matching TRBD2. The ends lost 4 bases at V and 3 bases at J; junction bases unmatched: 11. Germline loops: CDR1 SGHRS, CDR2 YFSETQ. The CDR3 is made up of 16 amino acids. CDR3 coding DNA: TGCGCCAGCAGCCTAGCCCCTAGCGGGGTTAGCTACGAGCAGTACTTC. Its translation is CASSLAPSGVSYEQYF.

The chain is built from TRBV7-9 and TRBJ2-7; TRBD2 might be the D (6 bases). The DNA end is a closer match to TRBJ2-5, so the J assignment may be wrong. The CDR3 length is 14 residues. CDR1 and CDR2 (germline): SEHNR, FQNEAQ (reference sequence). The CDR3 reads CASSAGVGRETQYF. DNA of the CDR3: TGTGCCAGCAGTGCGGGTGTAGGGAGGGAGACCCAGTACTTC.

V and J are TRBV28 and TRBJ2-7, with D perhaps TRBD2 (6 bases). V dropped 3 bases and J dropped 2 bases, with 20 bases sitting between them. This CDR3 contains 17 residues. Germline V gene data show CDR1 as MDHEN and CDR2 as SYDVKM. CDR3: CASSLSRWGESTYEQYF. CDR3 nucleotide sequence: TGTGCCAGCAGTTTGAGTCGTTGGGGGGAGTCGACCTACGAGCAGTACTTC.

The chain recombines TRBV10-3 with TRBJ2-7, with 12 bases matching TRBD2. Looked up from germline, CDR1 is ENHRY and CDR2 is SYGVKD. J lost 0 bases, V lost 3 bases, and 3 bases had no gene match. The CDR3 extends over 16 amino acids. CDR3 loop: CAISDTSGRNSYEQYF. In DNA, the CDR3 is TGTGCCATCAGTGATACTAGCGGGAGGAACTCCTACGAGCAGTACTTC.

The rearrangement joins TRBV4-2 to TRBJ2-1; tentatively, D is TRBD2 (6 bases). V gave up 0 bases and J gave up 1 base, with 16 bases separating them. The germline CDR1 and CDR2 sequences are LGHNA and YNFKEQ. The CDR3 totals 18 residues. The CDR3 is CASSQEGGIMWSYNEQFF. CDR3 nucleotide sequence: TGTGCCAGCAGCCAAGAGGGCGGGATTATGTGGTCCTACAATGAGCAGTTCTTC.

The J gene is TRBJ1-1, the V gene TRBV24-1; no reliable D call. The germline gives CDR1 KGHDR, CDR2 SFDVKD. CDR3 length equals 13 residues. Trimming stripped 3 bases from V and 10 bases from J, with 14 bases between. The CDR3 DNA follows: TGTGCCACCAGTGATGTCAATAGGTGGGGAGCTTTCTTT. This codes for CATSDVNRWGAFF.

V usage is TRBV27 and J usage is TRBJ2-1; D ambiguous. Trimming shortened V by 2 bases and J by 7 bases, and 9 bases separated the two germline ends. CDR3 length equals 13 residues. Germline V gives CDR1 MNHEY, CDR2 SMNVEV (reference sequence). The CDR3 bases are TGTGCCAGCAGTTTAAGTGGTCGGAATGAGCAGTTCTTC. Translated: CASSLSGRNEQFF.

The chain couples TRBV5-1 to TRBJ2-6; D is ambiguous. Per germline, CDR1 SGHRS and CDR2 YFSETQ. The CDR3 runs to 14 residues. The V end lost 7 bases, the J end lost 1 base, and 9 bases lay between the germline ends. Here the CDR3 reads CASGDSSGANVLTF. CDR3 DNA sequence: TGCGCCAGCGGCGACTCATCTGGGGCCAACGTCCTGACTTTC.

This clonotype was detected only a few times. This rearrangement joins TRBV20-1 to TRBJ2-3; 8 bases align to TRBD2. Germline V gene data show CDR1 as DFQATT and CDR2 as SNEGSKA (reference sequence). The CDR3 loop spans 14 amino acids. Trimming removed 6 bases from V and 8 bases from J; junction bases left unmatched: 13. The CDR3 region has the DNA TGCAGTGCCCCTGTCCGGGAGGGCTTGGTTACGCAGTATTTT. This translates into CSAPVREGLVTQYF.

This clonotype turned up a few times. For the CDR3, the DNA is TGCGCCAGCAGCTACGGACAGGCAAGCTATGGCTACACCTTC. Translation: CASSYGQASYGYTF. The chain recombines TRBV5-1 with TRBJ1-2; TRBD1 matches 7 bases. Germline V CDR1 and CDR2: SGHRS, YFSETQ. Unmatched junction bases numbered 6, after V lost 3 bases and J lost 4 bases. The CDR3 spans 14 residues.

The V gene is TRBV27, the J gene TRBJ2-7; 15 nucleotides match TRBD2. Looked up from germline, CDR1 is MNHEY and CDR2 is SMNVEV (reference sequence). J was trimmed by 3 bases and V by 5 bases; bases with no gene match: 8. The CDR3 totals 17 residues. The CDR3 spells CASSPQGLAGGLYEQYF. CDR3 DNA sequence: TGTGCCAGCAGTCCCCAGGGACTAGCGGGAGGCCTCTACGAGCAGTACTTC.

On this clonotype: It is likely a read error, because the conserved phenylalanine at the end of the CDR3 is missing. The chain combines TRBV6-5 with TRBJ1-4; 9 positions match TRBD1. V gave up 0 bases and J gave up 8 bases; unmatched junction bases: 10. Germline V lookup: CDR1 MNHEY, CDR2 SVGAGI. The CDR3 loop spans 17 amino acids. The CDR3 protein is CASSYSAPGQGVEKLFY. The CDR3, as DNA: TGTGCCAGCAGTTACTCGGCACCGGGACAGGGTGTCGAAAAACTGTTTTAT.

This clonotype has only a few counts. The chain recombines TRBV7-9 with TRBJ2-7, with D possibly called TRBD1 or TRBD2 (8 bases each). Trimming stripped 4 bases from V and 1 base from J, with 17 bases between. Germline CDR1 reads SEHNR; CDR2 reads FQNEAQ (reference sequence). The CDR3 is 16 residues long. CDR3 in amino acids: CASSSRQGTRSYEQYF. The CDR3 DNA follows: TGTGCCAGCAGCTCCCGACAGGGGACTAGATCCTACGAGCAGTACTTC.